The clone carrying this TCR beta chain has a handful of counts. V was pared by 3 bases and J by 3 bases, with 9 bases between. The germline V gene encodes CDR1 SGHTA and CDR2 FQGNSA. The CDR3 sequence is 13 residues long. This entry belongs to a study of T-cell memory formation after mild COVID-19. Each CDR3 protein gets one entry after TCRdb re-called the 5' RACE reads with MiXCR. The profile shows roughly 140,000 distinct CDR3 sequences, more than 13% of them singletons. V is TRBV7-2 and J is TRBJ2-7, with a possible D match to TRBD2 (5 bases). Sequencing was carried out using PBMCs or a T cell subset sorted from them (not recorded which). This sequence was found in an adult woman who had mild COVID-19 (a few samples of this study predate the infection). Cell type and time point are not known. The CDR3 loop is CASSFYRGYEQYF. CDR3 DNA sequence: TGTGCCAGCAGCTTCTACCGGGGCTACGAGCAGTACTTC.